The 4 T cell receptor beta chains in this list originate from one sample, sequenced in a study of radiotherapy plus CTLA-4 blockade in lung cancer. TCRdb keeps only in-frame clones here, not all; method: immunoSEQ multiplex PCR. The top ten clones hold about 27% of a sample with approximately 49,000 clones, about 88% of them seen once. Sequenced here: peripheral blood, sampled from a patient treated with radiotherapy plus ipilimumab. The receptor set was obtained from a human donor with non-small cell lung cancer whose response to radiotherapy plus ipilimumab could not be evaluated.

CDR3 residues: CASSLALAGLNEQFF. As DNA, the CDR3 is TGCGCCAGCAGCTTGGCACTAGCGGGCTTAAATGAGCAGTTCTTC. The chain links TRBV5-1 to TRBJ2-1; 9 bases agree with TRBD2. The V segment lost 0 bases and the J segment 7 bases; nucleotides outside the gene matches: 5. The CDR3 covers 15 residues. Germline V gives CDR1 SGHRS, CDR2 YFSETQ.

This clone has more than one count but fewer than ten. The CDR3 spells CASSPNQPQHF. In DNA form, the CDR3 reads TGTGCCAGCAGCCCTAATCAGCCCCAGCATTTT. V gene TRBV21-1 combines with J gene TRBJ1-5. TRBV21-1 is shown as a pseudogene. The CDR3 runs 11 residues.

V and J are TRBV7-9 and TRBJ2-2, with D possibly TRBD2 on 5 matching bases. The CDR3 covers 15 residues. V lost 5 bases and J lost 5, with 15 bases in between. Germline V lookup: CDR1 SEHNR, CDR2 FQNEAQ (reference sequence). The CDR3 reads CASSPPGSRTGELFF. The CDR3 DNA reads as TGTGCCAGCAGCCCCCCGGGGAGCCGGACCGGGGAGCTGTTTTTT.

This clone was detected only once. The rearrangement uses TRBV28 and TRBJ1-1, with TRBD1 matching over 7 bases. Germline values: CDR1 MDHEN, CDR2 SYDVKM. Unmatched junction bases numbered 5, after V lost 6 bases and J lost 1 base. The CDR3 extends over 14 amino acids. The CDR3 coding sequence is TGTGCCAGCAGAGGGACAGATTGGAACACTGAAGCTTTCTTT. It codes for CASRGTDWNTEAFF.